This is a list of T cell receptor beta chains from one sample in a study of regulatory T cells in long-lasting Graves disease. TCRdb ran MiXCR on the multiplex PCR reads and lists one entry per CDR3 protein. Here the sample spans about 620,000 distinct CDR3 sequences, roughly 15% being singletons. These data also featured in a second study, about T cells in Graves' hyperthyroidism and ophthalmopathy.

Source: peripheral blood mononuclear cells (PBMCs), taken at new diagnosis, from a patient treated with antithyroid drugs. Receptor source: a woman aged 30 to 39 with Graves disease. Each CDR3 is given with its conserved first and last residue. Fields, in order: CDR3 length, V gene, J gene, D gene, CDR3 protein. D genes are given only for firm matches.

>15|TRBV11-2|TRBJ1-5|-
CASSRRGQSDQPQHF
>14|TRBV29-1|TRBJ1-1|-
CSVVVQTAHTEAFF
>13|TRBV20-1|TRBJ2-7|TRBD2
CSSPGTRANEQYF
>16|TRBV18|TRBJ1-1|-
CASSPLGPQGNTEAFF
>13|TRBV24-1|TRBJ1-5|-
CATSDLIGQPQHF
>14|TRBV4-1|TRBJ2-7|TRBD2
CASSPRAGAYEQYF
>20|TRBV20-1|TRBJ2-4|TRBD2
CSASNLGLAGEWGAKNIQYF
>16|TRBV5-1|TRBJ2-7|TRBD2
CASSSTSGRGGYEQYF
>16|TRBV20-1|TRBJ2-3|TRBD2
CSARDLAGGTTDTQYF
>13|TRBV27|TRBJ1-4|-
CASSFPGNEKLFF
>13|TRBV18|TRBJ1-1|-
CASSPNTRTEAFF
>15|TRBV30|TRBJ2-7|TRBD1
CAWSGDRHLENEQYF
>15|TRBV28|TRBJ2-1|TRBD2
CASSLGGVGNYEQFF
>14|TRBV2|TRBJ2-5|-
CASSEEGRQETQYF
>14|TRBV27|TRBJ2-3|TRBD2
CASSLTSGSATQYF
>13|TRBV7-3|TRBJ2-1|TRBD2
CASSPTLAGEQFF
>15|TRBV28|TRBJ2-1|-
CASSPPATALGEQFF
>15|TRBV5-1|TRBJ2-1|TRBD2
CASSFISGRSREQFF
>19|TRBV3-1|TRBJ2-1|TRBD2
CASSQVWVLSGPSYNEQFF
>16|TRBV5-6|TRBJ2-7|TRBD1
CASSLRPNRGNYEQYF
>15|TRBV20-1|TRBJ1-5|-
CSARIIEQYNQPQHF
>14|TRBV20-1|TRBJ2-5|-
CSATEIQGIQTQYF
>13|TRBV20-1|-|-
CSASPGLTKTQYF
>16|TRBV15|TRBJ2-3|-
CATSRVAFPSTDTQYF
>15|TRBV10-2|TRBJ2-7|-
CASSESDSSAYEQYF
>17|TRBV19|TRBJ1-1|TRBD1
CASSVRRGLGLNTEAFF
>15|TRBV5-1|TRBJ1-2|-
CASRVLQSGDYGYTF
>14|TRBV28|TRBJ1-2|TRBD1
CASSQGAESYGYTF
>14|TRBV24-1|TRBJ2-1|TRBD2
CATGISGRRREQFF
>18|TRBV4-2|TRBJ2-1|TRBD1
CASSQAYRQGRIDNEQFF
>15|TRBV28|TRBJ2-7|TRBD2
CASSLRLAGSYEQYF
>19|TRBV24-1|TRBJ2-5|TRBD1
CATSDVGQGNVAGQETQYF
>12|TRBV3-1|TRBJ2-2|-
CASSVSPGELFF
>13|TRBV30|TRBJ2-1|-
CAWSVTFSNEQFF
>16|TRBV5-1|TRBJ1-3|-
CASSGTGHSTGNTIYF
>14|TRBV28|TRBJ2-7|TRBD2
CTSRPTSVDYEQYF
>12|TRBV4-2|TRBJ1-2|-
CASSQLSRGYTF
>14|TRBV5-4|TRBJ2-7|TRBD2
CASSFPGGGNEQYF
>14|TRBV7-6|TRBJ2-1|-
CASSHDSSRSEQFF
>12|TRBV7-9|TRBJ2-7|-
CASSLEDYEQYF
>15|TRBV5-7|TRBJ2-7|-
CASSLTQDSKYEQYF
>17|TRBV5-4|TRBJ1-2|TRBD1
CASSSLHGGQGWLNYTF
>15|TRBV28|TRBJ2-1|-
CASSLDPTGINEQFF
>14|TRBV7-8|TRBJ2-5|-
CASSSARNQETQYF
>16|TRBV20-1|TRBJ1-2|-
CSARDSPPGVLDGYTF
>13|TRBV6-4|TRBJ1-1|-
CASSDSATAEAFF
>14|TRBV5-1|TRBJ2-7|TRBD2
CASSTSGRDYEQYF
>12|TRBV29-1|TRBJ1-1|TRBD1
CSVYRGHTEAFF
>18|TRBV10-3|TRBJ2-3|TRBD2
CAISDPLQSGRGEDTQYF
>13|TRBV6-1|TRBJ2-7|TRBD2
CASMLAGGRKQYF
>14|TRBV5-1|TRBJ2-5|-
CASSFGLNEETQYF
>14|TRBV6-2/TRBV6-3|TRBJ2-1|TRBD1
CATRQGQGRNEQFF
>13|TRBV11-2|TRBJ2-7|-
CASSLVGVGEQYF
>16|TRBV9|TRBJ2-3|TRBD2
CASSDPTSGSTDTQYF
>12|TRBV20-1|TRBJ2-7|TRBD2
CSVAGDGYEQYF